Given below is one T cell receptor (beta chain) in context. The identical CDR3 is also encoded by other nucleotide sequences in the sample. The CDR3 loop spans 14 amino acids. The germline V gene has CDR1 LNHDA and CDR2 SQIVND (reference sequence). V lost 3 bases and J 4 bases, leaving 12 bases between the germline ends. Authors' analysis steps: Counts of nucleated cells, estimated from reference gene primer amplification, were obtained. The assay was immunoSEQ multiplex PCR, and TCRdb's table has in-frame clones only and misses some. V, J and clone size are taken as reported in that table, and D and trimming were inferred from the DNA itself. Of 200,000 to 250,000 clones listed, 75% to 90% are singletons. This sample is drawn from a study of blood T cell repertoires in COVID-19.

This rearrangement joins TRBV19 to TRBJ2-5; maybe TRBD1 (5 bases). The sequencing input was PBMCs or T cells enriched from blood (not recorded which). The sequence was collected from a woman aged 30 to 39 who had been exposed to COVID-19. CDR3 residues: CASSIGAGRETQYF. The CDR3 DNA sequence: TGTGCCAGTAGTATTGGGGCAGGTAGAGAGACCCAGTACTTC.